This T cell receptor (beta chain) was sequenced in a study of blood T cell repertoires in COVID-19. The overall study: Samples of COVID-19 (acute and convalescent) were obtained from the United States, Italy and Spain. T cells, B-cell-depleted T cells, or PBMCs provided the cDNA or gDNA that served as material.

In the authors' methods: Using reference gene primer amplification, nucleated cell counts were estimated. The assay was immunoSEQ multiplex PCR, and TCRdb's table has in-frame clones only and misses some. That table is the source of V, J and clone size, and D and trimming were worked out from the DNA. The sample gives roughly 90,000 clones, about 91% of which show up once; approximately 5.2% is in the top ten. V lost 8 bases to trimming and J lost 0 bases, with 17 bases between them. This CDR3 has 15 residues. Germline V CDR1 and CDR2: MNHEY, SVGAGI. The chain combines TRBV6-5 with TRBJ2-7, with a possible D match to TRBD2 (6 bases). The source of this sequence is a woman of 80 years or more with active COVID-19. Specimen: peripheral blood. CDR3 protein: CASRDFSFSSYEQYF. As DNA, the CDR3 is TGTGCCAGCCGGGACTTCAGTTTCAGCTCCTACGAGCAGTACTTC.